One and the same sample provided the 17 T cell receptor beta chains below, sequenced in a study of low-dose radiotherapy and immunotherapy resistance in tumors. First-strand cDNA relied on TRAV- and TRBV-specific primers spanning alpha and beta chains. Over about 19 PCR cycles, TCRs were amplified from a constant-region primer and V-primer adapter. TCRdb redid the calling of the reads with MiXCR, one entry per CDR3 protein. The sample shows about 17,000 distinct CDR3 sequences, approximately 63% of them seen only once. Every receptor here comes from a human donor with advanced metastatic prostate, ovarian, gallbladder or colorectal cancer (not recorded which). This table probably holds off-target reads from a library built for another chain.

For this clonotype: One junction end does not reproduce the germline sequence, and a read error may be involved. The chain recombines TRBV11-2 with TRBJ2-1; D is possibly TRBD2 (6 bases). The germline V gene encodes CDR1 SGHAT and CDR2 FQNNGV. The CDR3 extends over 14 amino acids. As DNA, the CDR3 is TGTGCCAGCAGCTTAGAAGCGGGTTACAGTGAGCAGTTCTTC. Protein sequence: CASSLEAGYSEQFF.

The chain employs TRBV20-1 and TRBJ1-5; D might be TRBD1 (6 bases). CDR1 DFQATT and CDR2 SNEGSKA come from the germline V gene (reference sequence). The length of the CDR3 is 21 residues. V was shortened by 3 bases and J by 0 bases, with 30 bases between the two germline ends. In DNA form, the CDR3 reads TGCAGTGCTAGGCGCCAGTTAGCAGGGGTCCCCAAGGGCCCTAGCAATCAGCCCCAGCATTTT. Translated: CSARRQLAGVPKGPSNQPQHF.

This clonotype was counted once. V and J are TRBV18 and TRBJ2-1; TRBD1 matches 8 bases. There are 16 residues in the CDR3. CDR1 KGHSH and CDR2 LQKENI come from the germline V gene. V was pared by 1 base and J by 10 bases, with 12 bases of the junction left unmatched. DNA for the CDR3: TGTGCCAGCTCACCACTGGTCCCAGGGGGCTACGGCGAGCAGTTCTTC. Translation gives CASSPLVPGGYGEQFF.

This clonotype was seen a few times. J is TRBJ1-2 and V is TRBV24-1; the match to TRBD1 covers 9 bases. Looked up from germline, CDR1 is KGHDR and CDR2 is SFDVKD. The CDR3 extends over 14 amino acids. V trimming: 9 bases; J trimming: 8 bases; junction bases outside the gene matches: 12. The chain's CDR3 is CATYSPGQGKGYTF. The CDR3 bases are TGTGCCACCTATTCTCCGGGACAGGGCAAAGGCTACACCTTC.

The chain links TRBV24-1 to TRBJ2-7; tentative D call: TRBD2 (5 bases). Looked up from germline, CDR1 is KGHDR and CDR2 is SFDVKD. V was cut by 3 bases and J by 3 bases, with 11 bases left in between. The CDR3 spans 14 residues. The CDR3 loop reads CATSDPGGNYEQYF. The CDR3 coding sequence is TGTGCCACCAGTGATCCCGGAGGAAACTACGAGCAGTACTTC.

The chain couples TRBV6-8 to TRBJ1-2, with 11 bases identical to TRBD1. The CDR3 runs to 15 residues. Germline values: CDR1 MNHGY, CDR2 SAAAGT. The V segment lost 6 bases and the J segment 3 bases; nucleotides outside the gene matches: 6. The CDR3 DNA reads TGTGCCAGCAGCCCACGGACAGGGGGCGACTATGGCTACACCTTC. This sequence encodes CASSPRTGGDYGYTF.

The sample holds one count of this clonotype. The genes are TRBV28 and TRBJ1-1; no reliable D call. With 6 bases removed from V and 1 base from J, the gap between germline ends came to 3 bases. The CDR3 has 11 residues. CDR1 is MDHEN and CDR2 is SYDVKM in the germline V gene. The CDR3 protein is CASRENTEAFF. Here the CDR3 DNA reads TGTGCCAGCAGGGAGAACACTGAAGCTTTCTTT.

This clonotype was observed a handful of times. The chain joins TRBV20-1 to TRBJ2-1; 7 bases fit TRBD2. The length of the CDR3 is 14 residues. V lost 4 bases, J lost 7 bases, and 10 bases stayed unmatched. Germline assignment: CDR1 DFQATT and CDR2 SNEGSKA (reference sequence). This CDR3 reads CSAISPAGSNEQFF. The CDR3 DNA reads as TGCAGTGCTATCTCCCCAGCGGGATCGAATGAGCAGTTCTTC.

This sequence joins TRBV12-3 or TRBV12-4 and TRBJ2-7; unclear D gene. This CDR3 is built from 12 residues. Deletions cut 1 base from V and 6 bases from J, with 7 bases between. The CDR3 nucleotides read TGTGCCAGCAGTTTAGTGCAGCCCGAGCAGTACTTC. This sequence encodes CASSLVQPEQYF.

The gene calls are TRBV25-1 and TRBJ1-3; 8 nucleotides agree with TRBD1. CDR1 MGHDK and CDR2 SYGVNS come from the germline V gene. The CDR3 is 17 amino acids. Trimming removed 8 bases from V and 3 bases from J; junction bases left unmatched: 15. The CDR3 DNA follows: TGTGCCAGCCGCCCTGCGGGACAGGTCACCCATGGAAACACCATATATTTT. It translates to CASRPAGQVTHGNTIYF.

This clonotype was recorded once. The J gene is TRBJ2-7, the V gene TRBV9; D ambiguous. With 0 bases removed from V and 0 bases from J, the gap between germline ends came to 7 bases. The CDR3 covers 14 residues. CDR1 SGDLS and CDR2 YYNGEE come from the germline V gene. CDR3 region: CASSVGGSSYEQYF. The CDR3 DNA reads as TGTGCCAGCAGCGTAGGTGGCAGCTCCTACGAGCAGTACTTC.

This chain links TRBV20-1 with TRBJ2-7; no definite D call. Trimming took 3 bases from V and 2 from J, leaving 11 bases between them. Germline CDR1 and CDR2: DFQATT and SNEGSKA (reference sequence). The length of the CDR3 is 13 residues. CDR3 region: CSASERLPYEQYF. DNA of the CDR3: TGCAGTGCTAGTGAAAGGTTACCCTACGAGCAGTACTTC.

This clonotype came up a few times. V gene TRBV20-1 combines with J gene TRBJ1-5; D is unclear. Between the trimmed V and J ends, which lost 2 bases and 6 bases, there was a span of 8 bases. Germline CDR1 reads DFQATT; CDR2 reads SNEGSKA (reference sequence). The CDR3 loop spans 12 amino acids. The CDR3 DNA reads TGCAGTGCTAGACTCGGGGTTCAGCCCCAGCATTTT. Protein: CSARLGVQPQHF.

V and J are TRBV15 and TRBJ1-1, with unresolved D. Trimming took off 0 bases at V and 3 bases at J, with 8 bases between the two ends. The germline gives CDR1 LNHNV, CDR2 YYDKDF (reference sequence). The CDR3 covers 14 residues. CDR3 residues: CATSRDRWDTEAFF. The CDR3, as DNA: TGTGCCACCAGCAGAGATCGATGGGACACTGAAGCTTTCTTT.

V usage is TRBV4-1 and J usage is TRBJ2-5; no clear D gene. CDR3 length: 13 amino acids. The V end was cut by 1 base, the J end by 5 bases, with 8 bases between. CDR1 and CDR2 from the germline V gene are MGHRA and YSYEKL. The CDR3 is CASSQVLAETQYF. CDR3 nucleotides: TGCGCCAGCAGCCAAGTTCTTGCTGAGACCCAGTACTTC.

The V call is TRBV6-4, the J call TRBJ2-1; 11 positions agree with TRBD2. The CDR3 is made up of 16 amino acids. V trimming: 1 base; J trimming: 8 bases; junction bases outside the gene matches: 7. Germline V gene sequence: CDR1 MRHNA, CDR2 SNTAGT. The CDR3 loop reads CASSDLVSGGVHEQFF. The CDR3 nucleotides read TGTGCCAGCAGTGACTTAGTTAGCGGGGGGGTCCATGAGCAGTTCTTC.

This chain connects TRBV4-2 to TRBJ2-3; D perhaps matches TRBD2 (6 bases). The CDR3 covers 13 residues. Trimming took 4 bases from V and 4 from J, leaving 9 bases between them. Germline CDR1 LGHNA, CDR2 YNFKEQ. CDR3 DNA sequence: TGTGCCAGCAGCCGGGGGGTCCCAGATACGCAGTATTTT. As protein: CASSRGVPDTQYF.